This TCR beta chain was sequenced for a study of beta chain features in type 1 diabetes. V shed 1 base, J shed 2 bases, and the junction held 4 bases outside the gene matches. The CDR3 contains 15 residues. CDR1 and CDR2 from the germline V gene are SGHNT and YYREEE (reference sequence). Expressed TCRB transcripts were sequenced because the isolated RNA had all been reverse transcribed beforehand. The average output of naive, central memory and regulatory T cell samples was a few million reads. The data were produced by immunoSEQ multiplex PCR, yet TCRdb's version contains in-frame clones alone and is incomplete. Of 620,000 or so clones listed, roughly 15% were seen once; the top ten hold around 0.1%. In regard to this clone: The target antigen is unknown.

Regarding the study as a whole: VDJ junctions from type 1 diabetes patients carried fewer insertions and larger deletions.

The chain is built from TRBV5-4 and TRBJ2-7, with 9 nucleotides matching TRBD2. Sequenced input: naive CD4+ T cells from blood. This TCR was recovered from a man between 18 and 35 years old in good health. The CDR3 DNA is TGTGCCAGCAGCTTGAGCGTAGCGGGAGCCTACGAGCAGTACTTC. Its translation: CASSLSVAGAYEQYF.